This is a list of T cell receptor beta chains from one sample in a study of T cells in Graves' hyperthyroidism and ophthalmopathy. Each CDR3 protein gets one entry after TCRdb re-called the multiplex PCR reads with MiXCR. The repertoire consists of hundreds of thousands of distinct CDR3 sequences, with approximately 14% occurring once and the leading ten covering 10%. Specimen: blood. The receptors derive from a woman aged 18-30 years with Graves' hyperthyroidism. The CDR3 runs from the conserved cysteine through the conserved F or W.

v_gene: TRBV30
j_gene: TRBJ2-3
CDR3aa: CAWSITSGNSDTQYF

v_gene: TRBV16
j_gene: TRBJ2-7
CDR3aa: CASSQSYRTYEQYF

v_gene: TRBV29-1
j_gene: TRBJ2-1
CDR3aa: CSVEPRGLFLSSYNEQFF

v_gene: TRBV18
j_gene: TRBJ1-1
CDR3aa: CASPPTGNTEAFF

v_gene: TRBV29-1
j_gene: TRBJ2-1
CDR3aa: CSVEIGSGGSYNEQFF

v_gene: TRBV20-1
j_gene: TRBJ2-1
CDR3aa: CSAIAGGRNEQFF

v_gene: TRBV10-3
j_gene: TRBJ2-3
CDR3aa: CAISTTSGRAGIDTQYF

v_gene: TRBV12-3/TRBV12-4
j_gene: TRBJ2-7
CDR3aa: CASSIRTSVSYEQYF

v_gene: TRBV7-9
j_gene: TRBJ1-6
CDR3aa: CASTTDRVGNSPLHF

v_gene: TRBV12-3/TRBV12-4
j_gene: TRBJ1-2
CDR3aa: CASSDLGQSGGYTF